The 5 T cell receptor beta chains presented below share a single source sample, sequenced in a study of preoperative IRX-2 immunotherapy in early breast cancer. The treatment was: preoperative locoregional IRX-2 cytokine immunotherapy. TCRdb's table, derived via immunoSEQ multiplex PCR, lists solely in-frame clones and lacks some. The sample records fewer than 70,000 clones, roughly 94% being singletons. The biological material was taken from a patient treated with IRX-2 immunotherapy. Every receptor here comes from a human donor with breast cancer.

The chain employs TRBV30 and TRBJ2-7; 7 bases are shared with TRBD2. The CDR3 loop spans 14 amino acids. Germline values: CDR1 GTSNPN, CDR2 SVGIG (reference sequence). The ends lost 3 bases at V and 2 bases at J; junction bases unmatched: 7. CDR3: CAWRSQRGPYEQYF. The CDR3 coding sequence is TGTGCCTGGAGATCACAGCGGGGCCCCTACGAGCAGTACTTC.

The chain uses TRBV29-1 and TRBJ2-1; D call uncertain. CDR3 length: 14 residues. Germline lookup yields CDR1 SQVTM and CDR2 ANQGSEA. V gave up 3 bases and J gave up 2 bases, with 11 bases separating them. CDR3: CSVDQSRAYNEQFF. The CDR3 nucleotides read TGCAGCGTTGACCAGAGCCGAGCCTACAATGAGCAGTTCTTC.

The rearrangement joins TRBV5-4 to TRBJ2-5, with TRBD2 matching over 10 bases. V was pared by 6 bases and J by 4 bases, with 6 bases of the junction left unmatched. There are 14 residues in the CDR3. CDR1 is SGHNT and CDR2 is YYREEE in the germline V gene (reference sequence). The CDR3, as DNA: TGTGCCAGCACCCCGGGACTAGCGTTAGAGACCCAGTACTTC. It codes for CASTPGLALETQYF.

The chain employs TRBV10-3 and TRBJ1-5; possible D gene TRBD1, 6 bases. The CDR3 runs to 15 residues. Germline-derived CDR1 and CDR2 are ENHRY and SYGVKD. The V gene lost 4 bases and the J gene lost 0 bases, with 10 bases spanning the gap. Written as DNA, the CDR3 is TGTGCCATCAGTGGGACAGACTTTAGCAATCAGCCCCAGCATTTT. Residues: CAISGTDFSNQPQHF.

This chain connects TRBV7-2 to TRBJ2-5, with 7 bases aligning to TRBD1. The assigned J gene may be wrong: the sequence end matches TRBJ2-7 better. The CDR3 loop spans 13 amino acids. Germline CDR1 is SGHTA and CDR2 is FQGNSA. The CDR3 sequence is CASSLQGVNEQYF. The DNA for the CDR3 is TGTGCCAGCAGCTTGCAGGGGGTAAACGAGCAGTACTTC.